This TCR beta chain was recorded in a study of monozygotic twins with inflammatory bowel disease. Whole blood served as the source of total RNA, and no T cell sorting took place. TCRalpha along with TCRbeta cDNA was subjected to two nested PCRs lasting about 16 and 10 cycles. From its re-call of the 5' RACE reads, TCRdb lists each CDR3 protein once, without DNA. The sample table includes about 380,000 distinct CDR3 sequences. The sequence was collected from a human donor with ulcerative colitis or Crohn's disease, or a healthy co-twin of an affected twin (not recorded which). Sequencing used blood.

CDR3: CASRGPNTEAFF. This chain joins TRBV12-3 or TRBV12-4 and TRBJ1-1. CDR3 length: 12 residues.